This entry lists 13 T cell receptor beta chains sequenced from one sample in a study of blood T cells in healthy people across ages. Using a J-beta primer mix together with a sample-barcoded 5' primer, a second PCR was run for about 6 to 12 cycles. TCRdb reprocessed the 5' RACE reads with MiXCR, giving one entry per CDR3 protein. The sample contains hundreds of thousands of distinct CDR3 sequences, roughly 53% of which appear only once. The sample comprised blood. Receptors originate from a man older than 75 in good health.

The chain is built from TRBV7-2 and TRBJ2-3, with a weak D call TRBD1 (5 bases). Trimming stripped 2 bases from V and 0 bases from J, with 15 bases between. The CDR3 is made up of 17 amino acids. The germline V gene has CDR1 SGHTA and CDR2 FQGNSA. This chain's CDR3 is CASSLIGQGASTDTQYF. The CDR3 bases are TGTGCCAGCAGCTTAATAGGACAAGGGGCTAGCACAGATACGCAGTATTTT.

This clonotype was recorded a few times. The CDR3 region has the DNA TGTGCCAGCAAGTCGGACAGGGAAGAGACCCAGTACTTC. Encoded protein: CASKSDREETQYF. The chain employs TRBV7-9 and TRBJ2-5, with 8 nucleotides matching TRBD1. The length of the CDR3 is 13 residues. The germline CDR1 and CDR2 sequences are SEHNR and FQNEAQ (reference sequence). The V segment lost 7 bases and the J segment 3 bases; nucleotides outside the gene matches: 4. Variable domain in full (rest from reference TRBV7-9 and TRBJ2-5): DTGVSQNPRHKITKRGQNVTFRCDPISEHNRLYWYRQTLGQGPEFLTYFQNEAQLEKSRLLSDRFSAERPKGSFSTLEIQRTEQGDSAMYLCASKSDREETQYFGPGTRLLVL.

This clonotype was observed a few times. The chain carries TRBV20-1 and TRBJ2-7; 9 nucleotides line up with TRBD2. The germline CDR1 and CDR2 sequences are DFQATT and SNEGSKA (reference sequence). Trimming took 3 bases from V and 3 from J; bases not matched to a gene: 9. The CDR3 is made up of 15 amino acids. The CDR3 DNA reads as TGCAGTGCTAGGGGCGGCGGGAGGGAGAACTACGAGCAGTACTTC. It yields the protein CSARGGGRENYEQYF.

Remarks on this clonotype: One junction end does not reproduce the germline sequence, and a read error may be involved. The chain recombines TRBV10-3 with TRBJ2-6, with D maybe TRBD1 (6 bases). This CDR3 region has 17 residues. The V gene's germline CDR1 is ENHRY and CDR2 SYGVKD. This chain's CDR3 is CSISSIPTGTGANVLTF. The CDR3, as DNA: TGTTCCATCAGTTCCATCCCAACAGGGACTGGGGCCAACGTCCTGACTTTC.

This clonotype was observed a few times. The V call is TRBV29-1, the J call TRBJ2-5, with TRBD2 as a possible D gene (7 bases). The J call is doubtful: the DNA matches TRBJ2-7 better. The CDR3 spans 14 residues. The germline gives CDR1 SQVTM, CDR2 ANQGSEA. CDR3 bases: TGCAGCGTGGTTAGGGGGGGCCGGTCATACGAGCAGTACTTC. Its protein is CSVVRGGRSYEQYF.

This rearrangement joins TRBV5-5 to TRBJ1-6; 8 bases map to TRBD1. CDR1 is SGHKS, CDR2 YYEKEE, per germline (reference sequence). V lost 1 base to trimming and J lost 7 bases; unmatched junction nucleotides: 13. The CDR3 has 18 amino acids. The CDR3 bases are TGTGCCAGCAGCTTGCTCGACAGGGGACGACTGGAAAATTCACCCCTCCACTTT. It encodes CASSLLDRGRLENSPLHF.

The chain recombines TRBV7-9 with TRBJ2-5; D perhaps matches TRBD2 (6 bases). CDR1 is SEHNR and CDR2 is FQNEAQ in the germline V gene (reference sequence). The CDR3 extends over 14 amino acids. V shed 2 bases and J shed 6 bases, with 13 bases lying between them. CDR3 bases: TGTGCCAGCAGCTTAAGTCAGGGAGGCAAGACCCAGTACTTC. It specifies CASSLSQGGKTQYF.

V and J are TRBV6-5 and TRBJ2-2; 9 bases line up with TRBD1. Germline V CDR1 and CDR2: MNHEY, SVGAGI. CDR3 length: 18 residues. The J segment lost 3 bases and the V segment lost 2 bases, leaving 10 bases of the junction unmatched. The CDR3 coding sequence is TGTGCCAGCAGTTACACCCGGACAGGGGTAACGGACACCGGGGAGCTGTTTTTT. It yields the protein CASSYTRTGVTDTGELFF.

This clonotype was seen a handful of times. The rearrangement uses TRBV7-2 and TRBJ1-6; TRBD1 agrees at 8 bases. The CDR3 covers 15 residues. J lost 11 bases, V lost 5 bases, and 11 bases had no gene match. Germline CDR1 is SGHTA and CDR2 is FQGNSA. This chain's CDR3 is CASSAQTGAVPPLHF. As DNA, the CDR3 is TGTGCCAGCAGCGCGCAGACAGGGGCAGTTCCACCCCTCCACTTT.

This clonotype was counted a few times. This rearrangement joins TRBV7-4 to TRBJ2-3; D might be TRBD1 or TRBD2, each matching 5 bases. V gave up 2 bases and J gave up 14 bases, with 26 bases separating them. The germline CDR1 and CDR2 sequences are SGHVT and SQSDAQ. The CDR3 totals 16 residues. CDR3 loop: CASSLFQGGSRRYAYF. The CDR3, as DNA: TGTGCCAGCAGCTTATTCCAGGGTGGGAGTCGCAGATACGCGTATTTT.

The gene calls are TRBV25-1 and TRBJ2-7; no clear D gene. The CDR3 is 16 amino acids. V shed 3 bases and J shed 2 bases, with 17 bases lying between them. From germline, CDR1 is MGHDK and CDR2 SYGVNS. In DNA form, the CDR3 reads TGTGCCAGCAGTGAGGGCTTCTCCGGGTACCCCTACGAGCAGTACTTC. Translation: CASSEGFSGYPYEQYF.

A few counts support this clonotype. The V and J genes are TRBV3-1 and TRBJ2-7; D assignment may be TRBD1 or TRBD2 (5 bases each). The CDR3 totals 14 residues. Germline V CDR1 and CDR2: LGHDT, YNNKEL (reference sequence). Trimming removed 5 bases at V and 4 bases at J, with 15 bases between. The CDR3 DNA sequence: TGTGCCAGCAGCACGGGACCTCACTATTACGAGCAGTACTTC. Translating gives CASSTGPHYYEQYF.

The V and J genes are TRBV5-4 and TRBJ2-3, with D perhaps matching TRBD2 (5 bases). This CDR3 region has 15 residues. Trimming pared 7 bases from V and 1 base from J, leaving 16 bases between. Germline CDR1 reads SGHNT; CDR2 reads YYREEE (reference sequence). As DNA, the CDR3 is TGTGCCAGCCGGCCGGCTAGCCGGGGCACAGATACGCAGTATTTT. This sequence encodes CASRPASRGTDTQYF.